This TCR beta chain was documented in a study of blood T cell repertoires in COVID-19. The wider study: Sample material is recorded as cDNA or gDNA derived from T cells, B-cell-depleted T cells, or PBMCs.

The CDR3 covers 13 residues. Trimming pared 2 bases from V and 2 bases from J, leaving 7 bases between. Germline CDR1 and CDR2: SGHTA and FQGNSA. In the source study's methods: Reference gene primer amplification in the assay estimated nucleated cell counts. The assay was immunoSEQ multiplex PCR, and TCRdb's table has in-frame clones only and misses some. V and J calls and clone size are copied from that table; D and trimming were computed from the DNA. The profile shows 200,000 to 250,000 clones, roughly 88% of them singletons. Sequencing input: peripheral blood. V is TRBV7-2 and J is TRBJ2-7; D is possibly TRBD2 (5 bases). The clonotype was recovered from a woman between 40 and 55 years old who had recovered from COVID-19. The CDR3 is CASSLRRTYEQYF. CDR3 nucleotides: TGTGCCAGCAGCTTAAGGAGGACCTACGAGCAGTACTTC.